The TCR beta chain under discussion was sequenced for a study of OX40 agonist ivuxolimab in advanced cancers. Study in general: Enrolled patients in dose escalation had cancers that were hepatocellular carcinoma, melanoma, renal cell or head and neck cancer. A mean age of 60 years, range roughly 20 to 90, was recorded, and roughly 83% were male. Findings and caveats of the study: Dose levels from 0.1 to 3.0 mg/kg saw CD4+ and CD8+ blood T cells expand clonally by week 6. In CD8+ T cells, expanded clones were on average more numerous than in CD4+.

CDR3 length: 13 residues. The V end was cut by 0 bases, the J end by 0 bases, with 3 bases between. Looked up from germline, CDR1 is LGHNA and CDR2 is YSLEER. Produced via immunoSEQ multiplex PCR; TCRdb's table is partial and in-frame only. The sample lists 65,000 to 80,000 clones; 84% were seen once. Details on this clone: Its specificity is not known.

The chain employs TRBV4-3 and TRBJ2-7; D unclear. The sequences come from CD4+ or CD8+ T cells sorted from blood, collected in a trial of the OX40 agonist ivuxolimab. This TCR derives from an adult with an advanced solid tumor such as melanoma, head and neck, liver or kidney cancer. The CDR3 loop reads CASSQDNSYEQYF. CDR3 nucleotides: TGCGCCAGCAGCCAAGATAACTCCTACGAGCAGTACTTC.